A selection of T cell receptor beta chains follows, all from one sample in a study of T cells in localized non-small cell lung cancer. Produced via immunoSEQ multiplex PCR; TCRdb's table is partial and in-frame only. The sample lists around 50,000 clones, 86% occurring once. The sequencing here drew on peripheral blood, taken before any cancer treatment. The receptors were gathered from a woman aged 40 to 75 with stage I lung adenocarcinoma. Each CDR3 is given with its conserved first and last residue. A D gene is named only where the DNA matches it firmly. Clone size appears in some rows only: once, few, many, or a class for an expanded clone.

V gene	J gene	D gene	clone size	CDR3 protein	CDR3 DNA
TRBV7-2	TRBJ1-4	.	.	CASSSRGTDVKLFF	TGTGCCAGCAGCTCGAGAGGGACTGACGTTAAACTGTTTTTT
TRBV29-1	TRBJ2-7	.	.	CSVVTESLYEQYF	TGCAGCGTTGTGACGGAGAGTCTCTACGAGCAGTACTTC
TRBV5-4	TRBJ1-2	TRBD1	.	CASSPGQVVYGYTF	TGTGCCAGCAGCCCGGGACAGGTAGTCTATGGCTACACCTTC
TRBV30	TRBJ1-3	.	.	CAWRTGIFGNTIYF	TGTGCCTGGAGGACAGGCATTTTTGGAAACACCATATATTTT
TRBV10-3	TRBJ2-2	.	.	CAISVTVNTGELFF	TGTGCCATCAGCGTGACAGTGAACACCGGGGAGCTGTTTTTT
TRBV5-6	TRBJ2-1	.	once	CASSLSQGYNEQFF	TGTGCCAGCAGCTTGTCGCAGGGTTACAATGAGCAGTTCTTC
TRBV7-6	TRBJ1-1	.	.	CASSLVTSTEAFF	TGTGCCAGCAGCTTAGTAACTAGCACTGAAGCTTTCTTT
TRBV30	TRBJ1-5	.	.	CAWSVGSGVQPQHF	TGTGCCTGGAGTGTAGGGTCAGGCGTTCAGCCCCAGCATTTT
TRBV30	TRBJ1-1	.	.	CAWSAPRRAGNTEAFF	TGTGCCTGGAGTGCGCCTCGCAGGGCAGGAAACACTGAAGCTTTCTTT
TRBV7-8	TRBJ1-5	.	.	CASSLVSGTKLGPQHF	TGTGCCAGCAGCTTAGTTTCAGGGACAAAACTCGGACCCCAGCATTTT
TRBV9	TRBJ2-1	TRBD2	once	CASSVGGGINNEQFF	TGTGCCAGCAGCGTTGGCGGGGGAATAAACAATGAGCAGTTCTTC
TRBV7-2	TRBJ1-4	.	.	CASSSWGGTNEKLFF	TGTGCCAGCAGCTCCTGGGGGGGAACTAATGAAAAACTGTTTTTT
TRBV5-4	TRBJ1-1	.	medium-sized	CASSLWQGTEAFF	TGTGCCAGCAGCTTATGGCAGGGCACTGAAGCTTTCTTT
TRBV9	TRBJ2-7	TRBD2	once	CASSASGGTSYEQYF	TGTGCCAGCAGCGCGAGCGGGGGGACCTCCTACGAGCAGTACTTC
TRBV5-1	TRBJ1-3	TRBD1	.	CASSLDGQGASGNTIYF	TGCGCCAGCAGCTTGGACGGTCAGGGGGCCTCTGGAAACACCATATATTTT
TRBV14	TRBJ2-1	TRBD2	.	CASSRRGSGGYNEQFF	TGTGCCAGCAGCCGACGCGGAAGCGGGGGTTACAATGAGCAGTTCTTC